The next 2 T cell receptor beta chains were all read from a single sample in a study of blood T cell repertoires in COVID-19. Repertoires were generated with immunoSEQ multiplex PCR, while TCRdb's copy carries only in-frame clones and drops some. The data contain some 300,000 clones, over 85% of them seen just once; the ten biggest clones take up approximately 2.9%. The sample taken for sequencing was PBMCs or T cells enriched from blood (not recorded which). All receptors derive from a woman between 45 and 65 years old who had been exposed to COVID-19.

The table lists this clone with a count of one. CDR3 nucleotide sequence: TGTGCCAGCAGAGAGGGCGTAGGTGGCTACACCTTC. Protein: CASREGVGGYTF. This sequence joins TRBV2 and TRBJ1-2; D is undetermined. Looked up from germline, CDR1 is SNHLY and CDR2 is FYNNEI. The CDR3 extends over 12 amino acids. Trimming removed 6 bases from V and 7 bases from J, with 12 bases in between. Full variable domain (remainder filled in from reference TRBV2 and TRBJ1-2): EPEVTQTPSHQVTQMGQEVILRCVPISNHLYFYWYRQILGQKVEFLVSFYNNEISEKSEIFDDQFSVERPDGSNFTLKIRSTKLEDSAMYFCASREGVGGYTFGSGTRLTVV.

The V call is TRBV6-5, the J call TRBJ2-7; 7 bases match TRBD1. The V gene end was trimmed by 10 bases and the J gene end by 1 base; junction bases not matched to a gene: 10. This CDR3 region has 14 residues. Germline V lookup: CDR1 MNHEY, CDR2 SVGAGI. In DNA, the CDR3 is TGTGCCACCAACCGGGACAGACTTTCCTACGAGCAGTACTTC. Translation: CATNRDRLSYEQYF.